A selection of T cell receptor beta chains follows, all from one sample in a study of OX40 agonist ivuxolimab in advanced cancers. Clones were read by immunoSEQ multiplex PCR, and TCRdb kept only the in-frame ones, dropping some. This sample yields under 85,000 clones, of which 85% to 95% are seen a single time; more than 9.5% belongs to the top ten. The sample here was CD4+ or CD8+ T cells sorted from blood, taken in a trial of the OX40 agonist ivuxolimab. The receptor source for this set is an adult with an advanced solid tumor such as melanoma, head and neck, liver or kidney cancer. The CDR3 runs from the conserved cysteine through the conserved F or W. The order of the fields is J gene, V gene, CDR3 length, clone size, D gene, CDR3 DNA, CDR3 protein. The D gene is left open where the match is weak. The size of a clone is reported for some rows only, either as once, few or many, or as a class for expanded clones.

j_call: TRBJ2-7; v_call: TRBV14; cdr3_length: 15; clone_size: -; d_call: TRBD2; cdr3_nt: TGTGCCAGCAGCCAAGGTCCCAGCGGGAGTTACGAGCAGTACTTC; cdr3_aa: CASSQGPSGSYEQYF
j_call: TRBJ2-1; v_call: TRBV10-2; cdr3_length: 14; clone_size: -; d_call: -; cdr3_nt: TGCGCCAGCAGTGATTTGGGAAGGGTCAATGAGCAGTTCTTC; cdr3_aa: CASSDLGRVNEQFF
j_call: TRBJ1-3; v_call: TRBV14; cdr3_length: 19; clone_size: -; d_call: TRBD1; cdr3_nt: TGTGCCAGCAGCGTTACGACAGGGAGCCTCTACCCCTGGGGAAACACCATATATTTT; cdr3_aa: CASSVTTGSLYPWGNTIYF
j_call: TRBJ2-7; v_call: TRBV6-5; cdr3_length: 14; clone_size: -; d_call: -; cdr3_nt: TGTGCCAGCAGTTACTCGAGTATTGTCTACGAGCAGTACTTC; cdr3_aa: CASSYSSIVYEQYF
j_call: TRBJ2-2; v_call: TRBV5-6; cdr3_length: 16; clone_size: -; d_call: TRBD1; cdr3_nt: TGTGCCAGCAGCTCCACGTGGACAGGGGACACCGGGGAGCTGTTTTTT; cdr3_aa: CASSSTWTGDTGELFF
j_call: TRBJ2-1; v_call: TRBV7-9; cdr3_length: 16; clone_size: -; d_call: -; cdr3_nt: TGTGCCAGCAGCTTATTAACAGGGCCATCCTACAATGAGCAGTTCTTC; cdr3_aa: CASSLLTGPSYNEQFF
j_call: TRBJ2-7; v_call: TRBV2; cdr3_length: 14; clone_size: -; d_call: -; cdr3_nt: TGTGCCAGCAGTGAAGGGTTATCCTCCTACGAGCAGTACTTC; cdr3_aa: CASSEGLSSYEQYF
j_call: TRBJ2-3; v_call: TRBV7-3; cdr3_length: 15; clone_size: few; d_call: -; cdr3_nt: TGTGCCAGCAGCCAGGGGAGGTTTAGCACAGATACGCAGTATTTT; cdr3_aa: CASSQGRFSTDTQYF
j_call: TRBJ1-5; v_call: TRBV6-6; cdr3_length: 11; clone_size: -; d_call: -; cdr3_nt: TGTGCCAGCGGTCATGAACGGAACCAGCATTTT; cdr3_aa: CASGHERNQHF
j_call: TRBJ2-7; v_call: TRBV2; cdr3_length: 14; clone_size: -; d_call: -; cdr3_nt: TGTGCCAGCAGTGACGGCGGAGGGGCTTACGAGCAGTACTTC; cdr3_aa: CASSDGGGAYEQYF
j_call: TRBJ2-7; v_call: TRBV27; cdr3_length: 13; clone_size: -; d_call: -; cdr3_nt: TGTGCCAGCAGTCCAGGGGTTACCTACGAGCAGTACTTC; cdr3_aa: CASSPGVTYEQYF
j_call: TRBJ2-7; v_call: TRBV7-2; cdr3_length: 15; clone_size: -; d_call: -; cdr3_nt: TGTGCCAGCAGCGGGCTGACAGTGTCCACCTACGAGCAGTACTTC; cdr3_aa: CASSGLTVSTYEQYF
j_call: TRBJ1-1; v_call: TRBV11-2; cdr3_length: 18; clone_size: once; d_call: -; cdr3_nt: TGTGCCAGCAGCGTATTACCACCGGGGCACCCTTCGAACACTGAAGCTTTCTTT; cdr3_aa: CASSVLPPGHPSNTEAFF
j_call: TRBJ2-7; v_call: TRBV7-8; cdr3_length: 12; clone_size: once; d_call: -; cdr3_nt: TGTGCCAGCAGCTTAGGGGGGACCGAGCAGTACTTC; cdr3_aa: CASSLGGTEQYF
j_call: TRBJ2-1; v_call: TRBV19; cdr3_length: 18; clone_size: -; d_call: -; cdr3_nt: TGTGCCAGTAGTATAACGTACTCGGGGGAGGACCGATACAATGAGCAGTTCTTC; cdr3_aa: CASSITYSGEDRYNEQFF
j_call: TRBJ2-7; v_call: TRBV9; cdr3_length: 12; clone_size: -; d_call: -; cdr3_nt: TGTGCCAGCAGCCCCAGGGGGGACCCCAGGGGCTTC; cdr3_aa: CASSPRGDPRGF
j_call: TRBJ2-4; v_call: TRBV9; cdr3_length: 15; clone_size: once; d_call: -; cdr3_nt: TGTGCCAGCAGCGTTGCGGGACACTCCGGTGCCATTCAGTACTTC; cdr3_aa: CASSVAGHSGAIQYF
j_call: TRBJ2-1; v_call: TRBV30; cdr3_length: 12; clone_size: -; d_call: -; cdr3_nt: TGTGCCTGGAGTGTACCTACCAATGAGCAGTTCTTC; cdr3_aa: CAWSVPTNEQFF
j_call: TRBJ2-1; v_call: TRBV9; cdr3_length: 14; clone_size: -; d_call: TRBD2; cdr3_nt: TGTGCCAGCACGACTAGCGGGAGGGGCAATGAGCAGTTCTTC; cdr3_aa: CASTTSGRGNEQFF
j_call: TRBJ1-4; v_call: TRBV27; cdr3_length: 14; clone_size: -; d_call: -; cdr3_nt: TGTGCCAGCAGTCTGGGGACCGGAGGGGAAAAACTGTTTTTT; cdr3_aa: CASSLGTGGEKLFF
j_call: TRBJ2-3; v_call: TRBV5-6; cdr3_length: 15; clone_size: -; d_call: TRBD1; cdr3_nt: TGTGCCAGCAGGCCGGGACAGGGCACCACAGATACGCAGTATTTT; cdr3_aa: CASRPGQGTTDTQYF
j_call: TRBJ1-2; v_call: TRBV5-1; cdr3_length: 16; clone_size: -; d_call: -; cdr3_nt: TGCGCCAGCAGCTTGGCGGAGGTGGCCGAAGACTATGGCTACACCTTC; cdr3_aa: CASSLAEVAEDYGYTF
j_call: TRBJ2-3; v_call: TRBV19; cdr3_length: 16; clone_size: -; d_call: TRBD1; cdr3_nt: TGTGCCAGTAGTATAGATCCAGGGGGCGCCTTGGATACGCAGTATTTT; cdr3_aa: CASSIDPGGALDTQYF
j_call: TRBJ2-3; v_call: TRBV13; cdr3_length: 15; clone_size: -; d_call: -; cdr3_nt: TGTGCCAGCAGCTTATCTGGGGCAAGCACAGATACGCAGTATTTT; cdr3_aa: CASSLSGASTDTQYF
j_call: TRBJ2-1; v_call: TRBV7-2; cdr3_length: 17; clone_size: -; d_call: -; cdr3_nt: TGTGCCAGCAGCTTAGTAGGGTACGGACCCCTAAATGATGAGCAGTTCTTC; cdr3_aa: CASSLVGYGPLNDEQFF
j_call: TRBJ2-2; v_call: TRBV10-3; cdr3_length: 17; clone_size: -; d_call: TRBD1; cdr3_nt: TGTGCCATCAGTGAGTTCCGGGACAGGGTCTCCGCCGGGGAGCTGTTTTTT; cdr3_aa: CAISEFRDRVSAGELFF
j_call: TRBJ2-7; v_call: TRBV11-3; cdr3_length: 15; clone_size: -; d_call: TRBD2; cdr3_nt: TGTGCCAGCAGCTTATCCGGAGGCGGGAGTGACGAGCAGTACTTC; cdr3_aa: CASSLSGGGSDEQYF
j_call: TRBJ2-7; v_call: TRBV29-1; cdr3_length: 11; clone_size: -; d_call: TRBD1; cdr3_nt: TGCAGCGGGGGACAGATCTACGAGCAGTACTTC; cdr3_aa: CSGGQIYEQYF
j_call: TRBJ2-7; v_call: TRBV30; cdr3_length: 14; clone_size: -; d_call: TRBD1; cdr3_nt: TGTGCCTGGGAGATTGACAGGGGCATCTACGAGCAGTACTTC; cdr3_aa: CAWEIDRGIYEQYF
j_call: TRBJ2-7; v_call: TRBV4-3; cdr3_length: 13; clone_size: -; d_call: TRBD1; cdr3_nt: TGCGCCAGCAGCCTGGGACAGGACGACGAGCAGTACTTC; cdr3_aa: CASSLGQDDEQYF
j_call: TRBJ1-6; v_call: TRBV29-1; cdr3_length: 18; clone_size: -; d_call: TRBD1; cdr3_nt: TGCAGCGTCCTACCGGACAGGGCCGAAAGCTCCTATAATTCACCCCTCCACTTT; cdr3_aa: CSVLPDRAESSYNSPLHF
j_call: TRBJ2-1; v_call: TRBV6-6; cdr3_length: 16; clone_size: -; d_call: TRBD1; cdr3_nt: TGTGCCAGCAGTTACTCCGCCAGGGGGCTGGACAATGAGCAGTTCTTC; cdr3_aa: CASSYSARGLDNEQFF
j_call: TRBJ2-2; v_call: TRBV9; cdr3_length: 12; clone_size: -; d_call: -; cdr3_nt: TGTGCCAGCAGCCCCTTCAACGGGGAGCTGTTTTTT; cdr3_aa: CASSPFNGELFF
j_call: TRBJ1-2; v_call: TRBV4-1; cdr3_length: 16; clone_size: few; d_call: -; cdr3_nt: TGCGCCAGCAGCCAAGTGCCAAACCAGGGTAACTATGGCTACACCTTC; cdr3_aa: CASSQVPNQGNYGYTF
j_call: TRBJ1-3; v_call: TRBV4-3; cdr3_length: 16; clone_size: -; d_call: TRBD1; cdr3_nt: TGCGCCAGCAGCCCACAGACAGGGTTCTCTGGAAACACCATATATTTT; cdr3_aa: CASSPQTGFSGNTIYF
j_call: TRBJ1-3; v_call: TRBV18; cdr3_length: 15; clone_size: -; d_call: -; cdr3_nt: TGTGCCAGCTCACCAAGGGAGGCAATTGGAAACACCATATATTTT; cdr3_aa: CASSPREAIGNTIYF
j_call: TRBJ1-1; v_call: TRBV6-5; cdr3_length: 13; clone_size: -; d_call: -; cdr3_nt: TGTGCCAGCAGCCACGGGGATGACACTGAAGCTTTCTTT; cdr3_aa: CASSHGDDTEAFF
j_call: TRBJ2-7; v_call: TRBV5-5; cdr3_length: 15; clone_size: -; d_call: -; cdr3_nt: TGTGCCAGCAGCTTGGAAGGGCACCTAACCTACGAGCAGTACTTC; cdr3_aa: CASSLEGHLTYEQYF
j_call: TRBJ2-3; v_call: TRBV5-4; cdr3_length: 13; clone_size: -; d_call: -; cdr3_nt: TGTGCCAGCAGCTCGATCCTCACAGATACGCAGTATTTT; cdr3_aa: CASSSILTDTQYF
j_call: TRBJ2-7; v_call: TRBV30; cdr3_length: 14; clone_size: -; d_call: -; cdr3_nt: TGTGCCTGGAGTTACGCAGGCCCACCCTACGAGCAGTACTTC; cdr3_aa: CAWSYAGPPYEQYF
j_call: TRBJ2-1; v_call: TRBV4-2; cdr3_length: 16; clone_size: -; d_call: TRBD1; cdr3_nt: TGTGCCAGCAGCCAAGTGCAAAGGGACAGTTACAATGAGCAGTTCTTC; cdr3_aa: CASSQVQRDSYNEQFF
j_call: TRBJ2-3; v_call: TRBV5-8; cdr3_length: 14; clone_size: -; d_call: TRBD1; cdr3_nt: TGTGCCAGCAGCTATTACCAGGGGGCAGATACGCAGTATTTT; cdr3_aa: CASSYYQGADTQYF
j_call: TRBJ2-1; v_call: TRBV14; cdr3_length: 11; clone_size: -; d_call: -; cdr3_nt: TGTGCCAGCAGCTCCAGACCTGAGCAGTTCTTC; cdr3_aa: CASSSRPEQFF
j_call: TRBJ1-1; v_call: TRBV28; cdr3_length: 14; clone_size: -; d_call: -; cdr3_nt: TGTGCCACCTCATTCGGGGAAATGAACACTGAAGCTTTCTTT; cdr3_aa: CATSFGEMNTEAFF
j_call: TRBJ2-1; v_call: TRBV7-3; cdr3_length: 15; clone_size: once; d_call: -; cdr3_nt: TGTGCCAGCAGCTTAATTGGATGGGCTAACGATGAGCAGTTCTTC; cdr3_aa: CASSLIGWANDEQFF
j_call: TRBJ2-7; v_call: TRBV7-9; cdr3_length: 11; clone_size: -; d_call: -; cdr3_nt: TGTGCCAGCAGCCGAGAATACGAGCAGTACTTC; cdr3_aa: CASSREYEQYF